This passage covers 2 T cell receptor beta chains from one sample sequenced in a study of blood T cell repertoires in COVID-19. This table comes from immunoSEQ multiplex PCR, and its TCRdb copy is limited to in-frame clones, with some not included. Altogether around 80,000 clones are present, around 90% being singletons, with the ten largest covering less than 0.85%. The sequencing sample was made of peripheral blood. These receptors were collected from a woman older than 75 with acute or convalescent COVID-19.

This clone was detected only once. The V and J genes are TRBV11-2 and TRBJ2-7, with 9 bases aligning to TRBD2. Germline lookup yields CDR1 SGHAT and CDR2 FQNNGV. The CDR3 contains 16 residues. The V and J ends lost 3 bases and 2 bases, in that order; junction bases with no gene match: 8. The CDR3 protein is CASSFWILAGTYEQYF. CDR3 DNA sequence: TGTGCCAGCAGCTTCTGGATACTAGCGGGTACCTACGAGCAGTACTTC.

The chain links TRBV27 to TRBJ2-7; 7 nucleotides match TRBD1. Germline lookup yields CDR1 MNHEY and CDR2 SMNVEV (reference sequence). With 2 bases clipped from V and 3 bases from J, the junction kept 10 bases outside the gene matches. The CDR3 is made up of 16 amino acids. In DNA, the CDR3 is TGTGCCAGCAGTTTAGGTACCCCGGGACAGAGCTACGAGCAGTACTTC. This gives the protein CASSLGTPGQSYEQYF.